This TCR beta chain was retrieved from a study of early T cells in non-severe SARS-CoV-2 infection. As for the study in general: Chains stayed unpaired after sequencing of bulk RNA from unsorted whole blood. Points from the study as a whole: Lookups in VDJdb leaned toward anti-spike CD8 responses and missed private and CD4 specificities.

In the library, individual cDNA molecules carried attached unique molecular identifiers. TCRdb ran MiXCR on the 5' RACE reads and lists one entry per CDR3 protein. The table includes roughly 51,000 distinct CDR3 sequences, 6.5% detected once. A remark on this clonotype: Its antigen is still unknown.

This clonotype was obtained from an adult who was a healthcare worker with PCR-confirmed SARS-CoV-2 infection or an uninfected control (not recorded which). Sample: whole blood, taken at baseline.

The CDR3 loop is CASSSPGYGTDTQYF. The DNA for the CDR3 is TGTGCCAGCAGCTCCCCAGGGTACGGCACAGATACGCAGTATTTT. The rearrangement uses TRBV11-3 and TRBJ2-3; a possible D gene is TRBD1 (5 bases). Trimming cost V 4 bases and J 1 base, with 12 bases left between them. Germline V gene sequence: CDR1 SGHNT, CDR2 YENEEA. CDR3 length: 15 residues.